The clone carrying this T cell receptor (beta chain) has a single count. The V end lost 4 bases, the J end lost 0 bases, and 8 bases lay between the germline ends. Germline V gene sequence: CDR1 MGHRA, CDR2 YSYEKL. The CDR3 covers 14 residues. The data stem from a study of OX40 agonist ivuxolimab in advanced cancers. Using immunoSEQ multiplex PCR, the repertoire was profiled, and TCRdb retains in-frame clones only, with some absent. The table lists about 50,000 clones, roughly 90% of them singletons. The V gene is TRBV4-1, the J gene TRBJ2-3; D perhaps matches TRBD2 (6 bases). The sample was CD4+ or CD8+ T cells sorted from blood, taken in a trial of the OX40 agonist ivuxolimab. This receptor was obtained from an adult with an advanced solid tumor such as melanoma, head and neck, liver or kidney cancer. CDR3 coding DNA: TGCGCCAGCAGCCGTAGCGGCAGCACAGATACGCAGTATTTT. This encodes CASSRSGSTDTQYF.